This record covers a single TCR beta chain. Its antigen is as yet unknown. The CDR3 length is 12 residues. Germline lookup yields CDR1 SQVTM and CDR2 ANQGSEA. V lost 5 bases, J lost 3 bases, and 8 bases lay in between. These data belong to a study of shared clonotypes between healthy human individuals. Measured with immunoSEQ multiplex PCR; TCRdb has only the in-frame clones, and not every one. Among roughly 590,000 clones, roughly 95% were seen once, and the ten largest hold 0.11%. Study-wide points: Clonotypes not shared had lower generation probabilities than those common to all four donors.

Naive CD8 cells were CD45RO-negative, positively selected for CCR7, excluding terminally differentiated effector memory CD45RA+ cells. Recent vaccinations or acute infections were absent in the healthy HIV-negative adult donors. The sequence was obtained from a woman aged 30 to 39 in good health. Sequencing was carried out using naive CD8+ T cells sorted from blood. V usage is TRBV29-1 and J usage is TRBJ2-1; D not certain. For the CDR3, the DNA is TGCAGCGTTCAGGTCCGCTACAATGAGCAGTTCTTC. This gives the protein CSVQVRYNEQFF.